These 30 T cell receptor beta chains originate from one sample sequenced in a study of blood T cell repertoires in COVID-19. Profiling relied on immunoSEQ multiplex PCR, and the TCRdb table lists in-frame clones only, not all of them. Here the sample spans 250,000 to 400,000 clones, about nine tenths being singletons. The sample taken for sequencing was peripheral blood. Receptors originate from a woman aged 30 to 39 with COVID-19, enrolled during active disease.

The chain joins TRBV2 to TRBJ2-2, with D possibly matching TRBD1 (6 bases). CDR3 length equals 14 residues. Germline CDR1 and CDR2: SNHLY and FYNNEI. The V and J ends lost 6 bases and 5 bases respectively, with 13 bases between them. CDR3 in DNA: TGTGCCAGCAGACCCCGACAGGCAACCGGGGAGCTGTTTTTT. This sequence encodes CASRPRQATGELFF.

This sequence joins TRBV5-1 and TRBJ2-1; 10 positions agree with TRBD2. Germline CDR1 and CDR2: SGHRS and YFSETQ. The CDR3 is 16 residues long. The V and J ends lost 9 bases and 5 bases, in that order; junction bases with no gene match: 14. CDR3 nucleotide sequence: TGCGCCACCAGGGGGGGAATAGGACTAGCGGACAATGAGCAGTTCTTC. Translation: CATRGGIGLADNEQFF.

This clone was recorded once. This sequence joins TRBV5-5 and TRBJ1-6; 7 nucleotides agree with TRBD1. The V gene end was trimmed by 1 base and the J gene end by 7 bases; junction bases not matched to a gene: 5. There are 15 residues in the CDR3. Germline CDR1 reads SGHKS; CDR2 reads YYEKEE (reference sequence). CDR3 bases: TGTGCCAGCAGCTTGTATGAACAGGGGAATTCACCCCTCCACTTT. Translation: CASSLYEQGNSPLHF.

V and J are TRBV7-2 and TRBJ1-5; D remains unclear. V dropped 1 base and J dropped 7 bases, with 8 bases sitting between them. The CDR3 loop spans 13 amino acids. CDR1 is SGHTA, CDR2 FQGNSA, per germline. CDR3 nucleotide sequence: TGTGCCAGCAGCTTAGGCAGATCCCAGCCCCAGCATTTT. It is translated as CASSLGRSQPQHF.

V usage is TRBV4-2 and J usage is TRBJ2-3; D possibly corresponds to TRBD2 (6 bases). Germline CDR1 and CDR2: LGHNA and YNFKEQ. The CDR3 is made up of 14 amino acids. The V end lost 4 bases, the J end lost 0 bases, and 8 bases lay between the germline ends. This CDR3 reads CASSLSGSTDTQYF. The CDR3 DNA follows: TGTGCCAGCAGCCTAAGCGGGAGCACAGATACGCAGTATTTT.

The chain couples TRBV2 to TRBJ1-5, with TRBD1 identical over 10 bases. Germline-derived CDR1 and CDR2 are SNHLY and FYNNEI. The V segment lost 6 bases and the J segment 3 bases; nucleotides outside the gene matches: 5. This CDR3 spans 15 amino acids. CDR3 coding DNA: TGTGCCAGCAGGGCGGGACAGGGGTTCAATCAGCCCCAGCATTTT. This translates into CASRAGQGFNQPQHF.

The J gene is TRBJ2-7, the V gene TRBV23-1, with TRBD1 identical over 9 bases. TRBV23-1 qualifies as an ORF whose function is uncertain. CDR3 length: 15 amino acids. With V trimmed by 4 bases and J by 4 bases, 8 bases remained unmatched. The CDR3 sequence is CASSLPGTGYYEQYV. The CDR3 DNA sequence: TGCGCCAGCAGTCTGCCGGGGACAGGGTATTACGAGCAGTACGTC.

The chain couples TRBV3-1 (or the pseudogene TRBV3-2) to TRBJ1-1; D remains ambiguous. This CDR3 comprises 22 residues. V lost 0 bases to trimming and J lost 3 bases, with 32 bases between them. Germline CDR1 and CDR2: LGHDT and YNNKEL (reference sequence). This chain's CDR3 is CASSQELFGLLGSFGKDTEAFF. The CDR3 DNA sequence: TGTGCCAGCAGCCAAGAACTTTTTGGTCTATTGGGATCTTTCGGGAAGGACACTGAAGCTTTCTTT.

About this clone: Other nucleotide sequences from this sample produce the same CDR3. The V call is TRBV10-3, the J call TRBJ2-5; D is undetermined. The CDR3 extends over 12 amino acids. Per the germline V gene, CDR1 is ENHRY and CDR2 is SYGVKD. V lost 2 bases, J lost 5 bases, and 6 bases lay in between. The CDR3 bases are TGTGCCATCAGTGAGGGAGCGGAGACCCAGTACTTC. Its protein is CAISEGAETQYF.

The V gene is TRBV6-6, the J gene TRBJ2-5; 8 bases fit TRBD2. This CDR3 has 15 amino acids. Germline values: CDR1 MNHNY, CDR2 SVGAGI (reference sequence). With V trimmed by 5 bases and J by 4 bases, 9 bases remained unmatched. Written as DNA, the CDR3 is TGTGCCAGCAGTGCGACTCACGGGGGGGCAGAGACCCAGTACTTC. It yields the protein CASSATHGGAETQYF.

This clone was seen a single time. This chain links TRBV28 with TRBJ1-6, with TRBD1 as a possible D gene (5 bases). Germline CDR1 is MDHEN and CDR2 is SYDVKM. The CDR3 contains 15 residues. Deletions cut 1 base from V and 13 bases from J, with 17 bases between. CDR3 residues: CASSLFGGGGYPLHF. CDR3 nucleotides: TGTGCCAGCAGTTTATTTGGTGGGGGGGGATACCCCCTCCACTTT.

This clone was detected only once. CDR3 nucleotides: TGTGCCAGCAGCCACCGGGACAGGGTCTCAGATACGCAGTATTTT. As protein: CASSHRDRVSDTQYF. The chain joins TRBV7-9 to TRBJ2-3, with 9 bases aligning to TRBD1. The trim removed 5 bases at V and 4 bases at J, leaving 7 bases unmatched. CDR1 is SEHNR and CDR2 is FQNEAQ in the germline V gene (reference sequence). The CDR3 is made up of 15 amino acids.

In nucleotides, the CDR3 is TGTGCCAGCAGGGGGACAGGGAACACTGAAGCTTTCTTT. This translates into CASRGTGNTEAFF. The rearrangement uses TRBV27 and TRBJ1-1, with 8 positions matching TRBD1. Germline-derived CDR1 and CDR2 are MNHEY and SMNVEV (reference sequence). Losses at the gene ends were 6 bases for V and 1 base for J; bases not matched to a gene: 1. The CDR3 sequence is 13 residues long.

The gene calls are TRBV13 and TRBJ2-3; TRBD2 aligns across 11 bases. This CDR3 has 17 amino acids. CDR1 is PRHDT, CDR2 FYEKMQ, per germline (reference sequence). V lost 5 bases, J lost 2 bases, and 9 bases stayed unmatched. In DNA form, the CDR3 reads TGTGCCAGCAGCCCTTGGCTAGCGGGGGGCACCACAGATACGCAGTATTTT. This codes for CASSPWLAGGTTDTQYF.

This clone showed up just once. The chain employs TRBV3-1 (or the pseudogene TRBV3-2) and TRBJ2-7, with TRBD1 identical over 8 bases. The CDR3 loop spans 14 amino acids. Trimming removed 8 bases from V and 3 bases from J; junction bases left unmatched: 9. Germline CDR1 and CDR2: LGHDT and YNNKEL (reference sequence). Here the CDR3 DNA reads TGTGCCAGCTGTAACGGGGACAGGATCTACGAGCAGTACTTC. Translating it yields CASCNGDRIYEQYF.

The chain links TRBV27 to TRBJ2-5; 8 bases fit TRBD2. The CDR3 consists of 13 residues. Germline lookup yields CDR1 MNHEY and CDR2 SMNVEV (reference sequence). Germline trimming cut 5 bases from V and 5 bases from J; bases unmatched to any gene: 4. The CDR3 loop is CASSITSGETQYF. The CDR3 region has the DNA TGTGCCAGCAGTATCACTAGCGGCGAGACCCAGTACTTC.

This clone has just one count. This chain uses TRBV5-1 with TRBJ1-1; D may be TRBD1 (5 bases). Germline CDR1 reads SGHRS; CDR2 reads YFSETQ. The germline V and J ends were trimmed by 0 bases and 0 bases, with 9 bases remaining between them. This CDR3 has 15 residues. The CDR3 loop is CASSLDRGVNTEAFF. CDR3 in DNA: TGCGCCAGCAGCTTGGATCGGGGGGTGAACACTGAAGCTTTCTTT.

The CDR3 is CSAEARDGYTF. In DNA form, the CDR3 reads TGCAGCGCCGAGGCCAGAGATGGCTACACCTTC. The chain carries TRBV29-1 and TRBJ1-2; D gene uncertain. Germline V lookup: CDR1 SQVTM, CDR2 ANQGSEA. Trimming cost V 7 bases and J 6 bases, with 12 bases left between them. CDR3 size: 11 residues.

This chain joins TRBV6-5 and TRBJ1-2; 10 bases fit TRBD1. J gave up 8 bases and V 0 bases, and 6 bases lay outside the gene matches. The CDR3 length is 15 residues. The germline V gene has CDR1 MNHEY and CDR2 SVGAGI. CDR3 DNA sequence: TGTGCCAGCAGTTACTCGGGACAGGGGCTGGGGGGCTACACCTTC. This codes for CASSYSGQGLGGYTF.

This clone occurred a few times. V usage is TRBV4-3 and J usage is TRBJ1-2, with TRBD1 matching 9 bases. Looked up from germline, CDR1 is LGHNA and CDR2 is YSLEER. This CDR3 spans 17 amino acids. The J segment lost 8 bases and the V segment lost 4 bases, leaving 17 bases of the junction unmatched. The CDR3, as DNA: TGCGCCAGCAGCCCGAGCCGCTTTTGGACAGGGGATGGAGGCTACACCTTC. Amino acids: CASSPSRFWTGDGGYTF.

The V call is TRBV29-1, the J call TRBJ1-6; D is perhaps TRBD1 (5 bases). V lost 6 bases and J 8 bases, leaving 14 bases between the germline ends. Germline lookup yields CDR1 SQVTM and CDR2 ANQGSEA. This CDR3 region has 13 residues. CDR3 nucleotides: TGCAGCGTAGGACACGGACGACATTCACCCCTCCACTTT. Its protein is CSVGHGRHSPLHF. The complete variable domain, with remaining parts taken from reference TRBV29-1 and TRBJ1-6, reads SAVISQKPSRDICQRGTSLTIQCQVDSQVTMMFWYRQQPGQSLTLIATANQGSEATYESGFVIDKFPISRPNLTFSTLTVSNMSPEDSSIYLCSVGHGRHSPLHFGNGTRLTVT.

The gene calls are TRBV6-4 and TRBJ1-2, with D perhaps matching TRBD1 (5 bases). V was clipped by 5 bases and J by 4 bases, with 20 bases between them. The CDR3 contains 16 residues. Germline V gene data show CDR1 as MRHNA and CDR2 as SNTAGT. CDR3 loop: CASSPQGGGEAYGYTF. The CDR3 nucleotides are TGTGCCAGCAGTCCCCAGGGAGGAGGGGAAGCCTATGGCTACACCTTC.

The V call is TRBV7-2, the J call TRBJ2-5; no definite D call. In germline, CDR1 is SGHTA, CDR2 FQGNSA. The CDR3 contains 15 residues. V gave up 5 bases and J gave up 2 bases, with 15 bases separating them. This CDR3 reads CASSPRQAQQETQYF. Written as DNA, the CDR3 is TGTGCCAGCAGCCCACGGCAGGCTCAACAAGAGACCCAGTACTTC.

The count of this clone is one. CDR3 coding DNA: TGTGCCTGGAGTGTTTGGAAATTACGGACAACACGAGCGGCTTTCTTT. Residues: CAWSVWKLRTTRAAFF. V usage is TRBV30 and J usage is TRBJ1-1, with TRBD1 as a possible D gene (5 bases). Trimming removed 0 bases at V and 11 bases at J, with 25 bases between. Germline V gives CDR1 GTSNPN, CDR2 SVGIG (reference sequence). The CDR3 totals 16 residues.

This sequence joins TRBV7-3 and TRBJ2-3; 7 bases fit TRBD1. Germline lookup yields CDR1 SGHTA and CDR2 FQGTGA. This CDR3 spans 15 amino acids. V shed 2 bases and J 2 bases; nucleotides not matched to a gene: 4. The CDR3 sequence: CASSLGDSFTDTQYF. The CDR3 coding sequence is TGTGCCAGCAGCTTAGGGGACAGTTTCACAGATACGCAGTATTTT.

The chain combines TRBV6-5 with TRBJ1-6; no reliable D call. This CDR3 comprises 14 residues. Trimming removed 8 bases from V and 10 bases from J, with 18 bases in between. Germline loops: CDR1 MNHEY, CDR2 SVGAGI. CDR3 nucleotides: TGTGCCAGCGCTTTCGTGGAGATCGGGTCACCCCTCCACTTT. Its translation: CASAFVEIGSPLHF.

The J gene is TRBJ2-3, the V gene TRBV5-1; tentative D call: TRBD1 (6 bases). Per the germline V gene, CDR1 is SGHRS and CDR2 is YFSETQ. The CDR3 is 16 amino acids. V was cut by 3 bases and J by 0 bases, with 14 bases left in between. CDR3 in amino acids: CASSSGQSPSTDTQYF. DNA for the CDR3: TGCGCCAGCAGCTCAGGACAGAGCCCTAGCACAGATACGCAGTATTTT.

The chain combines TRBV6-2 or TRBV6-3 with TRBJ2-4, with D uncertain. The CDR3 length is 14 residues. Looked up from germline, CDR1 is MNHEY and CDR2 is SVGEGT. V was pared by 4 bases and J by 0 bases, with 7 bases between. The chain's CDR3 is CASSLQQAKNIQYF. CDR3 nucleotide sequence: TGTGCCAGCAGTTTACAGCAAGCCAAAAACATTCAGTACTTC.

This rearrangement joins TRBV5-6 to TRBJ1-3; D not resolved. Trimming shortened V by 3 bases and J by 2 bases, and 9 bases separated the two germline ends. The germline V gene has CDR1 SGHDT and CDR2 YYEEEE. The CDR3 is made up of 14 amino acids. The CDR3 nucleotides are TGTGCCAGCAGCTACGGGTTGCCTGGAAACACCATATATTTT. Protein sequence: CASSYGLPGNTIYF.

The CDR3 loop is CASSSEGPPYGYTF. The CDR3, as DNA: TGTGCCAGCAGTTCGGAGGGCCCTCCGTATGGCTACACCTTC. The V and J genes are TRBV6-2 or TRBV6-3 and TRBJ1-2; D unclear. Trimming cost V 4 bases and J 5 bases, with 14 bases left between them. Germline CDR1 and CDR2: MNHEY and SVGEGT. This CDR3 spans 14 amino acids.